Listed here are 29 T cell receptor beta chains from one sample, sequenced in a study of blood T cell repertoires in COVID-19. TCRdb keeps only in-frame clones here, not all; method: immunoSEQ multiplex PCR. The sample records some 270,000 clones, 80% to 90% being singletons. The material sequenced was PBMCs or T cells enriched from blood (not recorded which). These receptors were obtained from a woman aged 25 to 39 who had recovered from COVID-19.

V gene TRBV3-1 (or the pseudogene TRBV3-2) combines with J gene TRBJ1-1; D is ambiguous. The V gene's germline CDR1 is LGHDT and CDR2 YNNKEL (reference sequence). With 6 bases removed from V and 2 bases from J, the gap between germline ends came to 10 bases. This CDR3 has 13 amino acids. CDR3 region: CASSSRKNTEAFF. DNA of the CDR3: TGTGCCAGCAGTTCCAGGAAAAACACTGAAGCTTTCTTT.

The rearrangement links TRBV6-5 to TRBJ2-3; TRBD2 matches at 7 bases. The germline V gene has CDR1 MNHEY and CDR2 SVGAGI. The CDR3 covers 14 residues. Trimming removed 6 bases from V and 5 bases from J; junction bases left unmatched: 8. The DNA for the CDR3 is TGTGCCAGCAGCCGAGCGGGGCCGGGAGATACGCAGTATTTT. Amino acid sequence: CASSRAGPGDTQYF.

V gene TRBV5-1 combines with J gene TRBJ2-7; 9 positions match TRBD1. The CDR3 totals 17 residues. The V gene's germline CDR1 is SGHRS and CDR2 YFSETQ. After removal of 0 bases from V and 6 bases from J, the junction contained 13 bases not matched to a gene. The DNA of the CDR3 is TGCGCCAGCAGCTTGGGCCTAGGTAACAGGGGGCAGGGCGAGCAGTACTTC. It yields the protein CASSLGLGNRGQGEQYF. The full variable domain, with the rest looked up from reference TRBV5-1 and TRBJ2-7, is KAGVTQTPRYLIKTRGQQVTLSCSPISGHRSVSWYQQTPGQGLQFLFEYFSETQRNKGNFPGRFSGRQFSNSRSEMNVSTLELGDSALYLCASSLGLGNRGQGEQYFGPGTRLTVT.

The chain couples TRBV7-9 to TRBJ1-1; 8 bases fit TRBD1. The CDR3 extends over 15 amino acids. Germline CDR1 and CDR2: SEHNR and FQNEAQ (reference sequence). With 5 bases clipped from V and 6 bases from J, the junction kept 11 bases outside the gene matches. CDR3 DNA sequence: TGTGCCAGCAGCGGTCGGGACAGGTTGATGTCTGAAGCTTTCTTT. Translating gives CASSGRDRLMSEAFF.

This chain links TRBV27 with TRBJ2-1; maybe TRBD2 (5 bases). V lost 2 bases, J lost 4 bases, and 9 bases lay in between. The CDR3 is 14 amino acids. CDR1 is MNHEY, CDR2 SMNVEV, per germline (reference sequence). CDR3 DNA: TGTGCCAGCAGTTTAAGAGGGTTGTACAATGAGCAGTTCTTC. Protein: CASSLRGLYNEQFF.

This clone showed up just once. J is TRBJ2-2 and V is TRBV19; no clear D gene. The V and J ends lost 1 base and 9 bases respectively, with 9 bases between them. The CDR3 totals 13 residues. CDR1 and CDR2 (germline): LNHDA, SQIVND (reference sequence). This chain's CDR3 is CASSIAAARELFF. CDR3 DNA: TGTGCCAGTAGTATAGCGGCGGCTAGGGAGCTGTTTTTT.

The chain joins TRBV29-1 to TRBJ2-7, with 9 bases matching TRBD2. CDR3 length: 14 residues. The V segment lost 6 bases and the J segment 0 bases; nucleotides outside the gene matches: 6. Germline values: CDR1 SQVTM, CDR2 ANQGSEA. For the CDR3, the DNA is TGCAGCGTCCTACTAGCGGGCTCCTCCTACGAGCAGTACTTC. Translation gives CSVLLAGSSYEQYF.

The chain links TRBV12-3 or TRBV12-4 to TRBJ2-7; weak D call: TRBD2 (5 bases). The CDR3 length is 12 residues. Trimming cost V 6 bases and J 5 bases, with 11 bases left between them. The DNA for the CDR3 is TGTGCCAGCAGCGGACGGGAACACGAGCAGTACTTC. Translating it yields CASSGREHEQYF.

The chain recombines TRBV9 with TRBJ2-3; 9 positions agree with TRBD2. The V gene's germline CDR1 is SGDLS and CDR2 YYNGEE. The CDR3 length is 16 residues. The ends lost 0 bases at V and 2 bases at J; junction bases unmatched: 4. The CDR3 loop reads CASSVAAGGITDTQYF. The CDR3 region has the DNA TGTGCCAGCAGCGTAGCCGCGGGAGGGATCACAGATACGCAGTATTTT.

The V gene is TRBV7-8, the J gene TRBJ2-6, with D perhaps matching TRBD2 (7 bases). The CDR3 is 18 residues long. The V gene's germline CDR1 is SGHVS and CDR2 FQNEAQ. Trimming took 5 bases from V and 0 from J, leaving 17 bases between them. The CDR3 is CASSPWGGRSSGANVLTF. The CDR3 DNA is TGTGCCAGCAGCCCCTGGGGGGGGCGTAGCTCTGGGGCCAACGTCCTGACTTTC.

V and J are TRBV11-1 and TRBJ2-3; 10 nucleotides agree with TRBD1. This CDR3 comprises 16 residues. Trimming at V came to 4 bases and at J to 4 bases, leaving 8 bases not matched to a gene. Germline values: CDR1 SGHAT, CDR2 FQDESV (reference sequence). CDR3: CASSWEDRGNADTQYF. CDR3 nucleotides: TGTGCCAGCAGCTGGGAGGACAGGGGGAACGCAGATACGCAGTATTTT.

The CDR3 here is CASSTNNKDAGAAKDEQYF. CDR3 nucleotides: TGTGCCAGCAGCACTAATAATAAGGACGCTGGAGCGGCTAAGGACGAGCAGTACTTC. This chain joins TRBV28 and TRBJ2-7; D may be TRBD2 (5 bases). Trimming removed 6 bases from V and 5 bases from J, with 32 bases in between. This CDR3 is 19 amino acids long. Germline CDR1 and CDR2: MDHEN and SYDVKM.

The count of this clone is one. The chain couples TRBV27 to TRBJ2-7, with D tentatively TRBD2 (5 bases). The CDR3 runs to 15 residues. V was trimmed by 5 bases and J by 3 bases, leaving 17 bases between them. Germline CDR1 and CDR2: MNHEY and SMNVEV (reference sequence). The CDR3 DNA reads TGTGCCAGCAGTCAAACTTACGGGGTAAACTACGAGCAGTACTTC. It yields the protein CASSQTYGVNYEQYF.

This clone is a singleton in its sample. The DNA for the CDR3 is TGTGCCAGTAGCCCCTACAGGGTGAGAAATGAAAAACTGTTTTTT. Protein product: CASSPYRVRNEKLFF. The chain combines TRBV19 with TRBJ1-4; perhaps TRBD1 as D (6 bases). The CDR3 runs 15 residues. V dropped 6 bases and J dropped 5 bases, with 16 bases sitting between them. Germline V gene data show CDR1 as LNHDA and CDR2 as SQIVND (reference sequence).

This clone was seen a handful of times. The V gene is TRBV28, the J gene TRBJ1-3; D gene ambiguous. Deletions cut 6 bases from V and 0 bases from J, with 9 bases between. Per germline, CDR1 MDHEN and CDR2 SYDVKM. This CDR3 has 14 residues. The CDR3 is CASSTSYSGNTIYF. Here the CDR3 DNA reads TGTGCCAGCAGCACCTCCTACTCTGGAAACACCATATATTTT.

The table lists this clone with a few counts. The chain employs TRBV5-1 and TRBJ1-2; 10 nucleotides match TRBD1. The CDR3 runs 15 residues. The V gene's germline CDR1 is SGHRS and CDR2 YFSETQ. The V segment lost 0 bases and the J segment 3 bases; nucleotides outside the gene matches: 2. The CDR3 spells CASSLGGTGDYGYTF. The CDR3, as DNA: TGCGCCAGCAGCTTGGGAGGGACAGGGGACTATGGCTACACCTTC.

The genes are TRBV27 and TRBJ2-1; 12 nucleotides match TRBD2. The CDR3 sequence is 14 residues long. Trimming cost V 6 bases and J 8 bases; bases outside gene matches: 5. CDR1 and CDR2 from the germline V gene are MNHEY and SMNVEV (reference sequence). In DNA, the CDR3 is TGTGCCAGCAGCCTAGCGGGAGGGCCACATGAGCAGTTCTTC. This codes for CASSLAGGPHEQFF.

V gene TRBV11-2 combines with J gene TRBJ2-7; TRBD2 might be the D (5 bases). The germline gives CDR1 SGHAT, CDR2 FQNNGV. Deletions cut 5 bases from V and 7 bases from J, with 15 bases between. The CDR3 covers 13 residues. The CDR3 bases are TGTGCCAGCAGCCCGGCGGGTCCTGGGGAGCAGTACTTC. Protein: CASSPAGPGEQYF.

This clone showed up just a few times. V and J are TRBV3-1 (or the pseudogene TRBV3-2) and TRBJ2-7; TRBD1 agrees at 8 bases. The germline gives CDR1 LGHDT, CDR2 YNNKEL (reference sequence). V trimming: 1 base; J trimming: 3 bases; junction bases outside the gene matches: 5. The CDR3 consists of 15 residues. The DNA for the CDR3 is TGTGCCAGCAGCCAAGCCCCAGGGGGCGACTACGAGCAGTACTTC. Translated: CASSQAPGGDYEQYF.

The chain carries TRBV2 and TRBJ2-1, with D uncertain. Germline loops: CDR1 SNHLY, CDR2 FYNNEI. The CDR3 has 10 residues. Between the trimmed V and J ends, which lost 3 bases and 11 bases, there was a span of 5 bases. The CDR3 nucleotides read TGTGCCAGCAGTGAGGCACAGCAGTTCTTC. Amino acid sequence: CASSEAQQFF.

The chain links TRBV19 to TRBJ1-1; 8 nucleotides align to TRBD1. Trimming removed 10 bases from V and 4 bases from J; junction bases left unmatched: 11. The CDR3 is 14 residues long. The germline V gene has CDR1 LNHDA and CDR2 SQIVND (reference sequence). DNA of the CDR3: TGTGCCACCAGACAGGGGATGTCAGGCACTGAAGCTTTCTTT. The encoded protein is CATRQGMSGTEAFF. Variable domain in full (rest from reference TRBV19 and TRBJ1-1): DGGITQSPKYLFRKEGQNVTLSCEQNLNHDAMYWYRQDPGQGLRLIYYSQIVNDFQKGDIAEGYSVSREKKESFPLTVTSAQKNPTAFYLCATRQGMSGTEAFFGQGTRLTVV.

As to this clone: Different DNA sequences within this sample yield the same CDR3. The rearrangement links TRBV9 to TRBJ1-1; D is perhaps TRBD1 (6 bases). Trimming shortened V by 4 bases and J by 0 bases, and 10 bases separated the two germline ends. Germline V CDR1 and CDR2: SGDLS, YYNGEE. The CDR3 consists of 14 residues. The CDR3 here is CASSLQGLNTEAFF. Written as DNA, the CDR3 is TGTGCCAGCAGCTTACAGGGTTTGAACACTGAAGCTTTCTTT.

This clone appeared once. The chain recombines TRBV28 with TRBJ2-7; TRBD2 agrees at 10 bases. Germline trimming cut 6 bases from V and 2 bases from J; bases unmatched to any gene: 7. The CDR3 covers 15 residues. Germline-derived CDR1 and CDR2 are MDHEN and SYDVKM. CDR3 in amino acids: CASSPTLAGTYEQYF. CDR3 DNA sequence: TGTGCCAGCAGCCCCACACTAGCGGGGACCTACGAGCAGTACTTC.

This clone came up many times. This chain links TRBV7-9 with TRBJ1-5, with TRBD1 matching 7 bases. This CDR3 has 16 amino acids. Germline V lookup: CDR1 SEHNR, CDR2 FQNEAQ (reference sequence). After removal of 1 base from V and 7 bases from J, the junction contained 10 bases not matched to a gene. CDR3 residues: CASSLGRQGFGQPQHF. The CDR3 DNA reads TGTGCCAGCAGCTTAGGCAGACAGGGATTCGGGCAGCCCCAGCATTTT. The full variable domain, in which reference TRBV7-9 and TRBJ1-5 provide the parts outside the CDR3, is DTGVSQNPRHKITKRGQNVTFRCDPISEHNRLYWYRQTLGQGPEFLTYFQNEAQLEKSRLLSDRFSAERPKGSFSTLEIQRTEQGDSAMYLCASSLGRQGFGQPQHFGDGTRLSIL.

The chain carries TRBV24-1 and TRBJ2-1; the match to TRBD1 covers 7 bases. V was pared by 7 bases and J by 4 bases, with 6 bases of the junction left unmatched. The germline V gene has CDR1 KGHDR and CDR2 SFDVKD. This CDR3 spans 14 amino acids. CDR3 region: CATRGTAIYNEQFF. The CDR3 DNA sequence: TGTGCCACCAGGGGGACAGCCATTTACAATGAGCAGTTCTTC.

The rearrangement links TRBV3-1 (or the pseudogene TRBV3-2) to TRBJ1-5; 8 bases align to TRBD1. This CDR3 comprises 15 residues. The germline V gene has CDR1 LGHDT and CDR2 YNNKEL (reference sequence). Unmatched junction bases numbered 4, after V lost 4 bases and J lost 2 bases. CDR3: CASSLGQGGNQPQHF. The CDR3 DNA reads TGTGCCAGCAGCCTTGGACAGGGTGGCAATCAGCCCCAGCATTTT.

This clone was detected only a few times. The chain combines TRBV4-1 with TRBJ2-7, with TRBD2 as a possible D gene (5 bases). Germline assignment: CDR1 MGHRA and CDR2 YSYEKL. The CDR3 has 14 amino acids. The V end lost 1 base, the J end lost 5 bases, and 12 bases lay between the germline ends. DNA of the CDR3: TGCGCCAGCAGCCAAGTGCTAGCCACGCACGAGCAGTACTTC. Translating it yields CASSQVLATHEQYF.

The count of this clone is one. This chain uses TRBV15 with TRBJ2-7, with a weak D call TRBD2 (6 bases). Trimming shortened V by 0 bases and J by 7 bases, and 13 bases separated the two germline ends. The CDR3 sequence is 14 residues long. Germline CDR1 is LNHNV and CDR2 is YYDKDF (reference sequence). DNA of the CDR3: TGTGCCACCAGCAGAGAGGAGGGCGAAAGGGAGCAGTACTTC. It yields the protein CATSREEGEREQYF.

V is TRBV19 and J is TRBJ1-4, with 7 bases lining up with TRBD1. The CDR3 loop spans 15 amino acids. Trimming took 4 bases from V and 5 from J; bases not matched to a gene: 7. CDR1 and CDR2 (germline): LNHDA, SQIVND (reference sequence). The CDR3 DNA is TGTGCCAGTAGTACTACGGGACAGAAGAATGAAAAACTGTTTTTT. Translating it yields CASSTTGQKNEKLFF.